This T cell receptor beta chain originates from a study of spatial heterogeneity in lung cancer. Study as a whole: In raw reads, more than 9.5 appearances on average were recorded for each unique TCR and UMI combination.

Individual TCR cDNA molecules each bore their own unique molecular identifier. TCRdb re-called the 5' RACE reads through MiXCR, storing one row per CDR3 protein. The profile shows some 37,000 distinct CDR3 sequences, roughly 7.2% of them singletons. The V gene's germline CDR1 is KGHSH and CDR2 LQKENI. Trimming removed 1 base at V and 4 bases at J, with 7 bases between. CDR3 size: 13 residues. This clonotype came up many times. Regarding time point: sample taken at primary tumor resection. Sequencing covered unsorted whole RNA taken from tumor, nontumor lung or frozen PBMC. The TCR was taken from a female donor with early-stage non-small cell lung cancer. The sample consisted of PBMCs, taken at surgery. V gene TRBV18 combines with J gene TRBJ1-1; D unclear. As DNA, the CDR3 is TGTGCCAGCTCACCACTGGGAGGCACTGAAGCTTTCTTT. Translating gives CASSPLGGTEAFF.